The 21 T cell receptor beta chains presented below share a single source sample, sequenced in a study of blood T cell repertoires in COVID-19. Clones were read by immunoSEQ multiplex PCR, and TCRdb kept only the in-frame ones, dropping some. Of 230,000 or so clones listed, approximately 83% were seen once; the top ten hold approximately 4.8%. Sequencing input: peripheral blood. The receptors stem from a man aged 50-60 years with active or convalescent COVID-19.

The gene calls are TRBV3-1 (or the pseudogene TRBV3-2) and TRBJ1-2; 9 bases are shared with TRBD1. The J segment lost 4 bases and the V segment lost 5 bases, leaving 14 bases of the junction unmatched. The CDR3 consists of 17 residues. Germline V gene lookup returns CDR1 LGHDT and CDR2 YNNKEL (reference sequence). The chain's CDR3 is CASSLDRGKTLCYGYTF. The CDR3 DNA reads TGTGCCAGCAGCTTAGACAGGGGGAAGACTTTGTGCTATGGCTACACCTTC.

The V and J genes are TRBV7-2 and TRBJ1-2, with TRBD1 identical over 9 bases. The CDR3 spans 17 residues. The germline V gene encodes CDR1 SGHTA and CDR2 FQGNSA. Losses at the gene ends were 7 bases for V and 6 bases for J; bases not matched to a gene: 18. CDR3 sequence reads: CASTLGTGRLRADGYTF. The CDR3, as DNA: TGTGCCAGCACACTCGGGACAGGGAGACTTCGGGCGGATGGCTACACCTTC.

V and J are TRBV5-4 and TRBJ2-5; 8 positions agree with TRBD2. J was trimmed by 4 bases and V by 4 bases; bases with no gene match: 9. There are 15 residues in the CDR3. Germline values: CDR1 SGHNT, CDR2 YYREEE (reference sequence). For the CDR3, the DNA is TGTGCCAGCAGCCCCCCGGGACTAGGGGGAGAGACCCAGTACTTC. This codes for CASSPPGLGGETQYF.

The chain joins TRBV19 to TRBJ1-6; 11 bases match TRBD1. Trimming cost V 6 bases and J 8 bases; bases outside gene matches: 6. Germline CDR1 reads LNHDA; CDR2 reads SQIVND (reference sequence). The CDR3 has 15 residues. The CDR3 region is CASREPGQGDSPLHF. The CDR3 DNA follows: TGTGCCAGTAGGGAGCCGGGACAGGGGGATTCACCCCTCCACTTT.

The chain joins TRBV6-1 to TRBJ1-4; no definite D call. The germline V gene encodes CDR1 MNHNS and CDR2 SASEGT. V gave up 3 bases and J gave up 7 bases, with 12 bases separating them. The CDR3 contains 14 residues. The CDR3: CASSDSSEGEKLFF. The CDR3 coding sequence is TGTGCCAGCAGTGACAGCTCGGAGGGTGAAAAACTGTTTTTT.

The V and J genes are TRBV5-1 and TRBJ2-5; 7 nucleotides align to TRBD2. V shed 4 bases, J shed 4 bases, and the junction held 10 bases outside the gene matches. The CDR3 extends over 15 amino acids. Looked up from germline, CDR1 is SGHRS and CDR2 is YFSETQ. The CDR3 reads CASSLGGGSGETQYF. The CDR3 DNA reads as TGCGCCAGCAGCCTTGGGGGAGGGTCGGGAGAGACCCAGTACTTC.

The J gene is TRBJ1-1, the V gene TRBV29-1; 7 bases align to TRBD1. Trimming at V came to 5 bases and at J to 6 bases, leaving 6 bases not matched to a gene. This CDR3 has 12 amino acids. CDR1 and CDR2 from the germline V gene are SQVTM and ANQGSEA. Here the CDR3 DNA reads TGCAGCGTTAGAACAGGGGCACCTGAAGCTTTCTTT. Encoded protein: CSVRTGAPEAFF.

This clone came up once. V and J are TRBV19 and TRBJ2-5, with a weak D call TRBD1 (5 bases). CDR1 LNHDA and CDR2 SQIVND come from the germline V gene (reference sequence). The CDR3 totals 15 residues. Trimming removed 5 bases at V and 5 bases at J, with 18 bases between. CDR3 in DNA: TGTGCCAGTAGTTCCGGTCCCCAAGCAGGGGAGACCCAGTACTTC. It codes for CASSSGPQAGETQYF.

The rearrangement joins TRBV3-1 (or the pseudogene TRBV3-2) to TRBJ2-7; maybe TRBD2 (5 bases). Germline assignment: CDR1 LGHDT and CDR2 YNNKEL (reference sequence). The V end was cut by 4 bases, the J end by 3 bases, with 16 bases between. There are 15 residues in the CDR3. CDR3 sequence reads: CASSPRVGVIYEQYF. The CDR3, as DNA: TGTGCCAGCAGCCCCCGCGTCGGGGTCATCTACGAGCAGTACTTC.

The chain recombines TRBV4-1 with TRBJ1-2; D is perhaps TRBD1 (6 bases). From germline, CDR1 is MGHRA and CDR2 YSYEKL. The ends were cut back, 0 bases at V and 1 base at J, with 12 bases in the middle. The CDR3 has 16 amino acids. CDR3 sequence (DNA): TGCGCCAGCAGCCAAGAGGGAGGGGGATTTAACTATGGCTACACCTTC. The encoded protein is CASSQEGGGFNYGYTF.

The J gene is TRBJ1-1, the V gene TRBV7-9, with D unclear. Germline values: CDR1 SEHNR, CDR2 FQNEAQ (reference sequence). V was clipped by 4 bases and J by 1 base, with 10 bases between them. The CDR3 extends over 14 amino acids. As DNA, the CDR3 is TGTGCCAGCAGCTCCAGGCAGAAGAACACTGAAGCTTTCTTT. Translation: CASSSRQKNTEAFF.

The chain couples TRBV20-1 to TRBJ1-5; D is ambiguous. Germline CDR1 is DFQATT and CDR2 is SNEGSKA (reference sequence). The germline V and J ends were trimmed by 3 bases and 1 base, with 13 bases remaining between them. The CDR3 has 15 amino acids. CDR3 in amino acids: CSASTPGPSNQPQHF. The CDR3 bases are TGCAGTGCTAGTACCCCTGGGCCGAGCAATCAGCCCCAGCATTTT.

CDR3 protein: CASSSDGGGNQPQHF. The CDR3 nucleotides read TGTGCCAGCAGCTCGGACGGAGGGGGCAATCAGCCCCAGCATTTT. This sequence joins TRBV7-3 and TRBJ1-5, with a tentative D call TRBD1 (5 bases). Per germline, CDR1 SGHTA and CDR2 FQGTGA. V shed 4 bases and J shed 2 bases, with 12 bases lying between them. This CDR3 is 15 amino acids long.

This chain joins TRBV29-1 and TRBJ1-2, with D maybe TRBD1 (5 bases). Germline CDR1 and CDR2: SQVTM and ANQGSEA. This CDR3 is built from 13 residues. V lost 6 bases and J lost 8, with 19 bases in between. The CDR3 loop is CSVPVQGLGGYTF. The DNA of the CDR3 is TGCAGCGTCCCCGTCCAGGGCCTGGGGGGCTACACCTTC.

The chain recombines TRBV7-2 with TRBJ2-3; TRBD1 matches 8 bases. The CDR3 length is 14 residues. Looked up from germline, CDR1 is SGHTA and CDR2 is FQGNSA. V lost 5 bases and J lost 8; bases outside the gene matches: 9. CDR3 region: CASSAGQGEVTQYF. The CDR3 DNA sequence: TGTGCCAGCAGCGCCGGACAGGGCGAGGTTACGCAGTATTTT.

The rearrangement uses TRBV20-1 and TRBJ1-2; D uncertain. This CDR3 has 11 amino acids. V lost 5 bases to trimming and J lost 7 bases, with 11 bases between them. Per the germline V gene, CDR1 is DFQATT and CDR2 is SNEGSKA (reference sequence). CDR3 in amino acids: CSAYSRSGYTF. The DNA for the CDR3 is TGCAGTGCTTACAGTAGAAGTGGCTACACCTTC.

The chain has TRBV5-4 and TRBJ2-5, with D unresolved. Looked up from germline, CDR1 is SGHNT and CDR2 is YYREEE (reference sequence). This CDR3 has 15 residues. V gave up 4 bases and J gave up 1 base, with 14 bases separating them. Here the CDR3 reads CASSLGTVGQETQYF. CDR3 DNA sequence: TGTGCCAGCAGCCTAGGCACCGTAGGCCAAGAGACCCAGTACTTC.

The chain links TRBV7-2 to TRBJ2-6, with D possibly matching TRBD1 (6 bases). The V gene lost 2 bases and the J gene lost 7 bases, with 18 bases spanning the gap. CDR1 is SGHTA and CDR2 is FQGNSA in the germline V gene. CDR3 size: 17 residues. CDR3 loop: CASSLMAGALDANVLTF. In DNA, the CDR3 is TGTGCCAGCAGCTTAATGGCAGGGGCCTTGGATGCCAACGTCCTGACTTTC.

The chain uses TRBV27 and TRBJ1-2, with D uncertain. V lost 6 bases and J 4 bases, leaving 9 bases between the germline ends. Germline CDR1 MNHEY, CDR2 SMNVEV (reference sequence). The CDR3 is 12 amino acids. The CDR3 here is CASRDPTYGYTF. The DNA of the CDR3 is TGTGCCAGCAGAGATCCTACCTATGGCTACACCTTC.

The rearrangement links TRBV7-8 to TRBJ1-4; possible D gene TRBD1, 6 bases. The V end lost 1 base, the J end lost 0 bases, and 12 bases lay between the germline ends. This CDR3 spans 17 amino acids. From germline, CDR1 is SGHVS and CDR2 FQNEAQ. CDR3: CASSLVPRGATNEKLFF. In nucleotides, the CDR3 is TGTGCCAGCAGCTTAGTTCCCAGGGGCGCAACTAATGAAAAACTGTTTTTT.

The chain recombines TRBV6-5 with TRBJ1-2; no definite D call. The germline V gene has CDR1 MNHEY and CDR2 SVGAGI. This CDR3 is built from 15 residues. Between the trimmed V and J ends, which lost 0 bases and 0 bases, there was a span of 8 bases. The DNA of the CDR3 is TGTGCCAGCAGTTACTCGCACGCAGCTAACTATGGCTACACCTTC. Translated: CASSYSHAANYGYTF.